Each of the 29 T cell receptor beta chains below was sequenced from the same sample in a study of tumor-infiltrating lymphocytes in primary liver carcinoma. Unsorted whole blood served as the source of blood RNA, and germline DNA was extracted as well. TCR beta cDNA was made from around 520 ng total RNA with a constant-region primer. It was through three nested multiplex PCR rounds of slightly modified ARM-PCR that TCR beta libraries arose. Both of the initial two PCR rounds ran for nine to ten cycles and employed TRBV1-TRBV30 forward primers alongside a C-beta reverse primer. In TCRdb, the multiplex PCR reads were re-called with MiXCR into one record per CDR3 protein. This table has approximately 330,000 distinct CDR3 sequences, around 60% appearing once. The sequencing sample was made of peripheral blood. The receptors here all came from a man aged 40-55 years with primary liver carcinoma and hepatitis B virus infection.

In its sample, this clonotype was seen a few times. The chain combines TRBV14 with TRBJ2-3; D is perhaps TRBD1 (6 bases). Germline V lookup: CDR1 SGHDN, CDR2 FVKESK. CDR3 size: 15 residues. Trimming pared 5 bases from V and 0 bases from J, leaving 12 bases between. The CDR3 DNA sequence: TGTGCCAGCAGCTCCCAAGGGGGTAGCACAGATACGCAGTATTTT. It yields the protein CASSSQGGSTDTQYF.

A note on this clonotype: A much bigger clone sits one base away, suggesting this may be a read error. The rearrangement links TRBV12-3 or TRBV12-4 to TRBJ2-3, with D uncertain. The CDR3 is made up of 14 amino acids. The CDR3 sequence is CANSLAALGDTQYF. The CDR3 bases are TGTGCCAACAGTTTAGCAGCCCTGGGGGATACGCAGTATTTT.

V gene TRBV6-5 combines with J gene TRBJ2-2, with D possibly being TRBD2 (5 bases). The CDR3 sequence is 14 residues long. CDR1 MNHEY and CDR2 SVGAGI come from the germline V gene. V lost 7 bases and J lost 6, with 15 bases in between. DNA for the CDR3: TGTGCCAGCAAGAACCTCGTGGGAGCCGGGGAGCTGTTTTTT. It encodes CASKNLVGAGELFF.

This clonotype was recorded at least ten times. The chain links TRBV6-5 to TRBJ1-5; a weak D match, TRBD1 (5 bases). The germline V and J ends were trimmed by 5 bases and 7 bases, with 15 bases remaining between them. The CDR3 totals 14 residues. In germline, CDR1 is MNHEY, CDR2 SVGAGI. This CDR3 is CASSPGGLRQPQHF. The CDR3, as DNA: TGTGCCAGCAGTCCCGGGGGGTTGCGACAGCCCCAGCATTTT.

Remarks on this clonotype: Sequence at one end of the junction differs from germline and may be a read error. The genes are TRBV4-3 and TRBJ1-1; D is uncertain. The length of the CDR3 is 15 residues. The germline gives CDR1 LGHNA, CDR2 YSLEER. CDR3 in DNA: TGTGCCAGCAGCCAGATTACGGTTGAAGGAACTGAAGCTTTCTTT. Its protein product is CASSQITVEGTEAFF.

For this clonotype: This may be a read error, as it is one base from a much larger clone. This likely comes from a read error, as the CDR3 has no conserved phenylalanine or tryptophan at its end. This rearrangement joins TRBV6-5 to TRBJ2-1; D is unclear. This CDR3 contains 12 residues. The germline V gene encodes CDR1 MNHEY and CDR2 SVGAGI. V was pared by 7 bases and J by 6 bases, with 10 bases between. The CDR3 spells CASTAGGNEQFS. In DNA form, the CDR3 reads TGTGCCAGCACCGCCGGTGGCAATGAGCAGTTCTCC.

This clonotype came up many times. The rearrangement uses TRBV11-2 and TRBJ2-1; D remains unclear. This CDR3 has 15 residues. Trimming cost V 0 bases and J 13 bases, with 19 bases left between them. CDR1 and CDR2 from the germline V gene are SGHAT and FQNNGV. CDR3 sequence: CASSLDLSATPVQFF. The CDR3 DNA follows: TGTGCCAGCAGCTTAGATCTAAGCGCTACCCCCGTACAGTTCTTC.

In this sample, this clonotype turned up a few times. A much larger clone is a single base away; this may be a read error. The rearrangement joins TRBV6-6 to TRBJ2-1; D is ambiguous. This CDR3 contains 15 residues. Germline CDR1 is MNHNY and CDR2 is SVGAGI (reference sequence). CDR3 DNA sequence: TGTGCCAGCAGCCGACTCCCCAGCTCCTACAATGAGCGGTTCTTC. Amino acids: CASSRLPSSYNERFF.

This rearrangement joins TRBV11-1 to TRBJ2-3; D is uncertain. V dropped 2 bases and J dropped 1 base, with 10 bases sitting between them. CDR1 and CDR2 (germline): SGHAT, FQDESV (reference sequence). The CDR3 contains 15 residues. The CDR3 DNA follows: TGTGCCAGCAGCTTAACTAACCAAGGCACAGATACGCAGTATTTT. Residues: CASSLTNQGTDTQYF.

The chain carries TRBV4-2 and TRBJ2-1, with TRBD1 as a possible D gene (5 bases). CDR3 length: 16 amino acids. The germline gives CDR1 LGHNA, CDR2 YNFKEQ. V was trimmed by 0 bases and J by 1 base, leaving 10 bases between them. The CDR3 reads CASSQEGPHSYNEQFF. The CDR3 DNA reads TGTGCCAGCAGCCAAGAGGGGCCTCATTCCTACAATGAGCAGTTCTTC.

Of note for this clonotype: A much bigger clone sits one base away, suggesting this may be a read error. The chain links TRBV5-6 to TRBJ1-2, with a tentative D call TRBD1 (5 bases). CDR3 length: 14 amino acids. Germline CDR1 and CDR2: SGHDT and YYEEEE. The CDR3 nucleotides read TGTGTCTTCCTCCCCGGTCGGGGCCATTATGGCTACACCTTC. Protein product: CVFLPGRGHYGYTF. Full variable domain (missing parts from reference TRBV5-6 and TRBJ1-2): DAGVTQSPTHLIKTRGQQVTLRCSPKSGHDTVSWYQQALGQGPQFIFQYYEEEERQRGNFPDRFSGHQFPNYSSELNVNALLLGDSALYLCVFLPGRGHYGYTFGSGTRLTVV.

A note on this clonotype: Relative to the germline gene, one junction end is altered; a read error may explain this. The chain employs TRBV6-2 or TRBV6-3 and TRBJ1-5, with D maybe TRBD1 (6 bases). This CDR3 has 16 amino acids. Germline lookup yields CDR1 MNHEY and CDR2 SVGEGT. CDR3 sequence: CTSSYSGQRSNQPQHF. CDR3 sequence (DNA): TGTACCAGCAGTTACTCTGGACAGAGAAGCAATCAGCCCCAGCATTTT.

V usage is TRBV28 and J usage is TRBJ2-7, with a tentative D call TRBD1 (5 bases). Germline V CDR1 and CDR2: MDHEN, SYDVKM. There are 11 residues in the CDR3. With 9 bases removed from V and 6 bases from J, the gap between germline ends came to 12 bases. The CDR3 DNA follows: TGTGCCAGTAGTCAGGGATTCGAGCAGTACTTC. As protein: CASSQGFEQYF. Full variable domain (remainder filled in from reference TRBV28 and TRBJ2-7): DVKVTQSSRYLVKRTGEKVFLECVQDMDHENMFWYRQDPGLGLRLIYFSYDVKMKEKGDIPEGYSVSREKKERFSLILESASTNQTSMYLCASSQGFEQYFGPGTRLTVT.

This clonotype has at least ten counts. CDR3 DNA: TGTGCCAGCAACGCGGGGACAAACTCCTACGAGCAGTACTTC. Translation gives CASNAGTNSYEQYF. This chain joins TRBV6-2 or TRBV6-3 and TRBJ2-7; D possibly matches TRBD1 or TRBD2 (6 bases each). V shed 7 bases and J shed 0 bases, with 13 bases lying between them. The CDR3 covers 14 residues. Germline CDR1 is MNHEY and CDR2 is SVGEGT.

This clonotype was counted a few times. The CDR3 does not close with the conserved phenylalanine or tryptophan, likely indicating a read error. This chain joins TRBV11-3 and TRBJ2-3; D not certain. The CDR3 sequence is 13 residues long. Trimming removed 6 bases at V and 1 base at J, with 8 bases between. CDR1 and CDR2 (germline): SGHNT, YENEEA. The CDR3, as DNA: TGTGCCAGCAGTCCTACAGGCACAGATACGCAGTATCTT. Encoded protein: CASSPTGTDTQYL.

For this clonotype: One end of the junction fails to match germline, which may point to a read error. This chain links TRBV10-2 with TRBJ1-1; D gene uncertain. The CDR3 has 13 residues. From germline, CDR1 is WSHSY and CDR2 SAAADI. The CDR3 coding sequence is TGCGCTAGCAGTGAAGGGCTCAGGACTGAAGCTTTCTTT. Its protein product is CASSEGLRTEAFF.

J is TRBJ1-2 and V is TRBV30; TRBD1 aligns across 7 bases. From germline, CDR1 is GTSNPN and CDR2 SVGIG (reference sequence). V dropped 5 bases and J dropped 7; count of bases not matched to a gene: 10. This CDR3 spans 13 amino acids. Written as DNA, the CDR3 is TGTGCCTGGGCGGAGACAGGGTCTCGTGGCTACACCTTC. Amino acids: CAWAETGSRGYTF.

This clonotype was counted many times. In nucleotides, the CDR3 is TGTGCCAGCAGTTTTGGTCAGGTGAACACTGAAGCTTTCTTT. This gives the protein CASSFGQVNTEAFF. The genes are TRBV6-5 and TRBJ1-1; D gene ambiguous. CDR1 and CDR2 from the germline V gene are MNHEY and SVGAGI. The CDR3 spans 14 residues. Trimming removed 4 bases at V and 0 bases at J, with 9 bases between.

As for this clonotype: Just one base apart from a much larger clone, this may be a read error. The chain combines TRBV6-6 with TRBJ2-7; D tentatively fits TRBD1 or TRBD2 (5 bases each). The CDR3 is made up of 14 amino acids. Germline-derived CDR1 and CDR2 are MNHNY and SVGAGI (reference sequence). V lost 5 bases to trimming and J lost 2 bases, with 13 bases between them. The CDR3 DNA reads TGTGCCAGCAGTACCCGGGACGGCCCCTACGAGCAGTACTTC. Translated: CASSTRDGPYEQYF.

This chain links TRBV6-5 with TRBJ1-5; D unresolved. The CDR3 extends over 14 amino acids. The germline CDR1 and CDR2 sequences are MNHEY and SVGAGI. V was shortened by 6 bases and J by 6 bases, with 15 bases between the two germline ends. CDR3 protein: CASRRIGRIQPQHF. CDR3 in DNA: TGTGCCAGCAGGAGGATAGGGCGCATTCAGCCCCAGCATTTT.

Remarks on this clonotype: A single base separates this from a much larger clone, so it may be a read error. J is TRBJ2-1 and V is TRBV6-5; a possible D gene is TRBD2 (5 bases). CDR1 and CDR2 from the germline V gene are MNHEY and SVGAGI. The CDR3 totals 15 residues. V lost 5 bases and J lost 8, with 19 bases in between. The CDR3 loop reads CASSPVARGPYEQFF. In DNA form, the CDR3 reads TGTGCCAGCAGTCCCGTAGCGCGAGGGCCCTATGAGCAGTTCTTC.

This clonotype was found many times. J is TRBJ1-3 and V is TRBV13; the D gene is possibly TRBD1 (5 bases). The germline V and J ends were trimmed by 2 bases and 0 bases, with 14 bases remaining between them. CDR1 and CDR2 from the germline V gene are PRHDT and FYEKMQ (reference sequence). This CDR3 has 17 amino acids. The CDR3 nucleotides are TGTGCCAGCAGCTTAAGGAGGGGACGTAGCTCTGGAAACACCATATATTTT. Translated, it gives CASSLRRGRSSGNTIYF. Full variable domain (remainder filled in from reference TRBV13 and TRBJ1-3): AAGVIQSPRHLIKEKRETATLKCYPIPRHDTVYWYQQGPGQDPQFLISFYEKMQSDKGSIPDRFSAQQFSDYHSELNMSSLELGDSALYFCASSLRRGRSSGNTIYFGEGSWLTVV.

The gene calls are TRBV11-2 and TRBJ2-1; a possible D gene is TRBD2 (5 bases). In germline, CDR1 is SGHAT, CDR2 FQNNGV. Trimming stripped 1 base from V and 7 bases from J, with 14 bases between. This CDR3 comprises 15 residues. CDR3 amino acids: CASSLGPVRGNEQFF. DNA of the CDR3: TGTGCCAGCAGCTTAGGACCCGTGAGAGGGAATGAGCAGTTCTTC.

A note on this clonotype: A single base separates this from a much larger clone, so it may be a read error. This chain connects TRBV6-2 or TRBV6-3 to TRBJ2-7; the match to TRBD2 covers 7 bases. CDR1 MNHEY and CDR2 SVGEGT come from the germline V gene. This CDR3 has 15 residues. Written as DNA, the CDR3 is TGTACCAGCAGTTTGGGTCTAGCGGAGACCTACGAGCAGTACTTC. Its protein product is CTSSLGLAETYEQYF.

In its sample, this clonotype was seen a few times. A junction boundary mismatches the germline segment, possibly from a read error. V usage is TRBV11-2 and J usage is TRBJ2-2; 11 bases are shared with TRBD2. This CDR3 contains 16 residues. Per the germline V gene, CDR1 is SGHAT and CDR2 is FQNNGV. Here the CDR3 DNA reads TGTGCCTGCAGTCGAGCGACTAGCGGGATCTCCGGGGAGCCGTTTTTT. This translates into CACSRATSGISGEPFF.

This clonotype was observed a single time. Compared with germline, one end of the junction differs, possibly owing to a read error. The chain has TRBV29-1 and TRBJ2-6; the D gene is possibly TRBD1 (5 bases). This CDR3 contains 16 residues. Germline V gives CDR1 SQVTM, CDR2 ANQGSEA. The CDR3 nucleotides are TGCAGCGTTGAAGAGCCCTACCCCGCTGGGGCCAACGTTCTGACTTTC. Protein sequence: CSVEEPYPAGANVLTF.

This clonotype was picked up many times. The V and J genes are TRBV6-6 and TRBJ2-2; 9 nucleotides align to TRBD1. Trimming at V came to 6 bases and at J to 4 bases, leaving 3 bases not matched to a gene. CDR1 MNHNY and CDR2 SVGAGI come from the germline V gene (reference sequence). CDR3 size: 14 residues. The DNA of the CDR3 is TGTGCCAGCAGCTCGGACAGGGGCACCGGGGAGCTGTTTTTT. Residues: CASSSDRGTGELFF.

This clonotype came up a few times. V gene TRBV5-1 combines with J gene TRBJ1-6, with a possible D match to TRBD1 (6 bases). V was shortened by 4 bases and J by 7 bases, with 15 bases between the two germline ends. Germline loops: CDR1 SGHRS, CDR2 YFSETQ. The CDR3 consists of 15 residues. CDR3 in amino acids: CASSGDRPGNSPLHF. CDR3 in DNA: TGCGCCAGCAGCGGTGACAGGCCCGGCAATTCACCCCTCCACTTT.

About this clonotype: Since a much larger clone is just one base distant, this may be a read error. The V and J genes are TRBV5-4 and TRBJ1-5; D gene ambiguous. Germline lookup yields CDR1 SGHNT and CDR2 YYREEE (reference sequence). V dropped 4 bases and J dropped 7 bases, with 12 bases sitting between them. The CDR3 runs 13 residues. CDR3 nucleotide sequence: TGTGCCAGCAGCGATTTGCCTGGACAGCCCCAGCATTTT. This gives the protein CASSDLPGQPQHF.